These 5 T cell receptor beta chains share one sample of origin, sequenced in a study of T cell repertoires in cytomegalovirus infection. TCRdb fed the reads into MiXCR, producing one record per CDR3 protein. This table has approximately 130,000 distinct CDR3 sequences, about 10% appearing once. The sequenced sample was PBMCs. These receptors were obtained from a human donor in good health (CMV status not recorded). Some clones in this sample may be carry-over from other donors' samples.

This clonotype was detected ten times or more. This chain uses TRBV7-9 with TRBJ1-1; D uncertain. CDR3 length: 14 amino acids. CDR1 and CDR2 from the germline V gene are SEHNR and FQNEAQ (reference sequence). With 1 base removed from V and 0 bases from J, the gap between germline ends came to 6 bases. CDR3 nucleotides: TGTGCCAGCAGCTTAGTGAGGGTGAACACTGAAGCTTTCTTT. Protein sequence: CASSLVRVNTEAFF.

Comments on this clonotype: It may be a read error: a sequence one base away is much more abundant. The CDR3 DNA reads TGTGCCGGCACCCAGACAGGGCACTATGGCTACACCTTC. It encodes CAGTQTGHYGYTF. The chain uses TRBV2 and TRBJ1-2; 7 nucleotides match TRBD1. CDR3 length: 13 residues. J gave up 3 bases and V 11 bases, and 9 bases lay outside the gene matches. Germline V lookup: CDR1 SNHLY, CDR2 FYNNEI.

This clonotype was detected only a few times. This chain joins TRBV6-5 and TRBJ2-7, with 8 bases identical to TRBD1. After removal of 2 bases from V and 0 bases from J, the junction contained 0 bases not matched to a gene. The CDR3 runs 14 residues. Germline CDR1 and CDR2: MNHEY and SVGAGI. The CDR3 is CASSYGQGSYEQYF. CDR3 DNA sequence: TGTGCCAGCAGTTACGGACAGGGCTCCTACGAGCAGTACTTC.

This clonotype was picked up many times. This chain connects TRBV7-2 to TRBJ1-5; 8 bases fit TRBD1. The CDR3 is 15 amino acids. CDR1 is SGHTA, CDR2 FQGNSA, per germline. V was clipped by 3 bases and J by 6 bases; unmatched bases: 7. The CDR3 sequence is CASSLGTGRSQPQHF. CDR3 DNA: TGTGCCAGCAGCTTGGGGACAGGAAGAAGTCAGCCCCAGCATTTT.

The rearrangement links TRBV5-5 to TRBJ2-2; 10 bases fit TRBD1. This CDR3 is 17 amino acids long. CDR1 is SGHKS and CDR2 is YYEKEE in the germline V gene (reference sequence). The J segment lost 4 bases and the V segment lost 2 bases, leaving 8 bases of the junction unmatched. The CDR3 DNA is TGTGCCAGCAGCTTACCCCGGACAGGGGGAATCACCGGGGAGCTGTTTTTT. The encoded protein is CASSLPRTGGITGELFF.